The text below deals with one T cell receptor (beta chain). This specimen belongs to a study of T cell responses to AZD1222 COVID-19 vaccine. The data were produced by immunoSEQ multiplex PCR, yet TCRdb's version contains in-frame clones alone and is incomplete. The sample contains around 83,000 clones, roughly 88% of which appear only once. Germline CDR1 reads SGHTA; CDR2 reads FQGTGA. The CDR3 contains 15 residues. V was clipped by 4 bases and J by 5 bases, with 15 bases between them. The starting material was peripheral blood, obtained on day 0 of AZD1222 vaccination. The J gene is TRBJ2-1, the V gene TRBV7-3, with unresolved D. This TCR derives from an adult in good health. CDR3 protein: CASSSLISANNEQFF. In DNA form, the CDR3 reads TGTGCCAGCAGCTCACTTATATCAGCAAACAATGAGCAGTTCTTC.